These 8 T cell receptor beta chains were all obtained from the same sample, sequenced in a study of T cells in localized non-small cell lung cancer. Sequencing was performed with immunoSEQ multiplex PCR; in TCRdb, only in-frame clones are kept and a portion is missing. The table shows 45,000 to 60,000 clones, with roughly 85% occurring only once. The sample here was peripheral blood, taken before any cancer treatment. All receptors come from a woman aged 40-70 years with stage I lung adenocarcinoma.

This clone was counted only a few times. The chain couples TRBV5-6 to TRBJ1-2; 8 bases line up with TRBD1. CDR3 length: 13 residues. Germline loops: CDR1 SGHDT, CDR2 YYEEEE. V shed 5 bases, J shed 4 bases, and the junction held 4 bases outside the gene matches. As DNA, the CDR3 is TGTGCCAGCAGGGCGACAGGGGTCTATGGCTACACCTTC. It codes for CASRATGVYGYTF.

In this sample, this clone turned up once. The genes are TRBV6-6 and TRBJ1-3; a weak D match, TRBD1 (5 bases). The CDR3 spans 15 residues. Germline loops: CDR1 MNHNY, CDR2 SVGAGI (reference sequence). V dropped 5 bases and J dropped 0 bases, with 11 bases sitting between them. As DNA, the CDR3 is TGTGCCAGCAGTGAGGGACCTTTCTCTGGAAACACCATATATTTT. It yields the protein CASSEGPFSGNTIYF.

The gene calls are TRBV10-3 and TRBJ2-7; D is uncertain. The CDR3 has 12 residues. Trimming stripped 1 base from V and 4 bases from J, with 5 bases between. Germline V gives CDR1 ENHRY, CDR2 SYGVKD. The CDR3 coding sequence is TGTGCCATCAGTGAGTTGAGGTACGAGCAGTACTTC. It yields the protein CAISELRYEQYF.

In regard to this clone: Possible read error: a much larger clone is one base away. The same CDR3 can be traced to other DNA sequences in this sample. The J gene is TRBJ1-5, the V gene TRBV19; D not certain. V lost 6 bases and J 2 bases, leaving 14 bases between the germline ends. The CDR3 consists of 15 residues. Germline V gene sequence: CDR1 LNHDA, CDR2 SQIVND (reference sequence). The CDR3 DNA follows: TGTGCCAGTAGCCTGAGTAGGGAAGGCAATCAGCCCCAGCATTTT. It codes for CASSLSREGNQPQHF. Complete variable domain (other parts from reference TRBV19 and TRBJ1-5): DGGITQSPKYLFRKEGQNVTLSCEQNLNHDAMYWYRQDPGQGLRLIYYSQIVNDFQKGDIAEGYSVSREKKESFPLTVTSAQKNPTAFYLCASSLSREGNQPQHFGDGTRLSIL.

There are a few counts of this clone. J is TRBJ2-2 and V is TRBV9; no clear D. CDR3 size: 15 residues. The V end was cut by 1 base, the J end by 1 base, with 8 bases between. CDR1 and CDR2 from the germline V gene are SGDLS and YYNGEE. The CDR3 DNA sequence: TGTGCCAGCAGCGTATATACGGTGAACACCGGGGAGCTGTTTTTT. Its protein product is CASSVYTVNTGELFF.

In its sample, this clone ranks as large. The chain couples TRBV2 to TRBJ2-7; a possible D gene is TRBD1 (6 bases). The CDR3 is 12 residues long. Germline V CDR1 and CDR2: SNHLY, FYNNEI. The V end was cut by 8 bases, the J end by 5 bases, with 13 bases between. CDR3 DNA sequence: TGTGCCAGCCGACAGGAAATGGACGAGCAGTACTTC. It encodes CASRQEMDEQYF.

This clone was counted a single time. The rearrangement uses TRBV4-2 and TRBJ2-7; D ambiguous. The CDR3 extends over 12 amino acids. Germline V lookup: CDR1 LGHNA, CDR2 YNFKEQ. Trimming removed 0 bases from V and 1 base from J, with 1 base in between. In nucleotides, the CDR3 is TGTGCCAGCAGCCAAGATTCCTACGAGCAGTACTTC. It yields the protein CASSQDSYEQYF.

V is TRBV11-2 and J is TRBJ2-7; weak D call: TRBD2 (5 bases). Trimming took off 1 base at V and 0 bases at J, with 10 bases between the two ends. The CDR3 has 15 amino acids. Looked up from germline, CDR1 is SGHAT and CDR2 is FQNNGV. The chain's CDR3 is CASSLGDGNSYEQYF. In DNA form, the CDR3 reads TGTGCCAGCAGCTTAGGCGACGGGAACTCCTACGAGCAGTACTTC.